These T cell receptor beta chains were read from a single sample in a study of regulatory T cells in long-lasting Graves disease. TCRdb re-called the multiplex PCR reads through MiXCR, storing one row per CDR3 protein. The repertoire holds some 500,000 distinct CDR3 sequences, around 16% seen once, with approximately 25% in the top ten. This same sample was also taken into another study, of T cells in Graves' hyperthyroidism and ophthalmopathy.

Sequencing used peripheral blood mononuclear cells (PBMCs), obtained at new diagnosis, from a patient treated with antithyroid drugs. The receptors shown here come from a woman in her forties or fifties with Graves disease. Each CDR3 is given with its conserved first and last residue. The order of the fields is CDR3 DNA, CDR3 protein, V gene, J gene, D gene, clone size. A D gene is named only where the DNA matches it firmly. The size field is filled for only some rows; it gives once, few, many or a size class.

TGTGCCAGCAGGGTTAATTATGAGCAGTTCTTC	CASRVNYEQFF	TRBV6-1	TRBJ2-1	.	.
TGCGCCAGCAGCTTCCAGACAGGGAGCATTGAAGCTTTCTTT	CASSFQTGSIEAFF	TRBV5-1	TRBJ1-1	TRBD1	.
TGTGCCAGCAGCTTGAATCCAGGGGGAGTTTACGAGCAGTACTTC	CASSLNPGGVYEQYF	TRBV5-4	TRBJ2-7	TRBD1	few
TGTGCCAGCAGTGGAGAGCTGCCCTCCTACGAGCAGTACTTC	CASSGELPSYEQYF	TRBV2	TRBJ2-7	.	many
TGTGCCAGCAGCCAAACCAGGGTTCAGCCCCAGCATTTT	CASSQTRVQPQHF	TRBV3-1	TRBJ1-5	.	many
TGTGCCAGCAGTTTAATGTTAGCGGGGGGGCTGGACCCGCAGTATTTT	CASSLMLAGGLDPQYF	TRBV12-3/TRBV12-4	TRBJ2-3	TRBD2	many
TGTGCTAGTGGTTGGACTAGCGGGGGGTTGGAGACCCAGTACTTC	CASGWTSGGLETQYF	TRBV12-5	TRBJ2-5	TRBD2	.
TGCAGTGCTAGAAGGGGCAGCTCCCTCTCCTACGAGCAGTACTTC	CSARRGSSLSYEQYF	TRBV20-1	TRBJ2-7	.	.
TGCAGTGCCCGGGTGGTAGCCGATTATAATTCACCCCTCCACTTT	CSARVVADYNSPLHF	TRBV20-1	TRBJ1-6	.	many
TGCGCCAGCAGCCAAACCGGGACAGGGACTGAAAAACTGTTTTTT	CASSQTGTGTEKLFF	TRBV5-1	TRBJ1-4	TRBD1	few
TGTGCCAGCAGTCCCGGCGTCCGGCAACATAGCAATCAGCCCCAGCATTTT	CASSPGVRQHSNQPQHF	TRBV12-3/TRBV12-4	TRBJ1-5	.	many
TGTGCCAGCAGTGAAAGAAGCGGGGGGGTCCCCTACAATGAGCAGTTCTTC	CASSERSGGVPYNEQFF	TRBV6-1	TRBJ2-1	TRBD2	few
TGTGCCAGCAGTTTACACTCCACCGGGGAGCTGTTTTTT	CASSLHSTGELFF	TRBV27	TRBJ2-2	.	few
TGCGCCAGCAGCCACGGGGCACAAACCAATCAGCCCCAGCATTTT	CASSHGAQTNQPQHF	TRBV4-1	TRBJ1-5	.	.
TGTGCCAGCAGAGACAGGGGAGGGATAGGTGGCTACACCTTC	CASRDRGGIGGYTF	TRBV6-1	TRBJ1-2	TRBD1	few
TGTGCCGGCTCACCGACAGGGGACAGCGAGCAGCCCCAGCATTTT	CAGSPTGDSEQPQHF	TRBV18	TRBJ1-5	TRBD1	.
TGTGCCAGCTCACAAACAGGGATCCCGTATGGCTACACCTTC	CASSQTGIPYGYTF	TRBV18	TRBJ1-2	.	.
TGCGCCAGTGCCGGGACAGTCAACACCGGGGAGCTGTTTTTT	CASAGTVNTGELFF	TRBV10-1	TRBJ2-2	TRBD1	.
TGCGCCAGCAGCTTGGGCCAGGAAGATACGCAGTATTTT	CASSLGQEDTQYF	TRBV5-1	TRBJ2-3	.	.
TGTGCCAGCAGCCGCCAGCGGGGGGGCCTCGGAGATACGCAGTATTTT	CASSRQRGGLGDTQYF	TRBV7-2	TRBJ2-3	TRBD2	few
TGTGCCAGCAGCCCCAGTGGGCGGACCAACTCCTACGAGCAGTACTTC	CASSPSGRTNSYEQYF	TRBV7-2	TRBJ2-7	.	few
TGCGCCAGCAGCCAAGTGGTTACCAAGAACACCGGGGAGCTGTTTTTT	CASSQVVTKNTGELFF	TRBV4-1	TRBJ2-2	.	.
TGTGCCAGCAGTTCCCGGGTGTCCGAGGCCAACGTCCTGACTTTC	CASSSRVSEANVLTF	TRBV12-3/TRBV12-4	TRBJ2-6	.	.
TGTGCCAGCAGTGTAACGTCTAGTTCCCACGAGCAGTACTTC	CASSVTSSSHEQYF	TRBV2	TRBJ2-7	.	few
TGCAGTGCTAGCGTGGCAGTGGGGTATGAGCAGTTCTTC	CSASVAVGYEQFF	TRBV20-1	TRBJ2-1	.	.
TGCGCCAGCAGCTTACAGGGTTGGGCAGATACGCAGTATTTT	CASSLQGWADTQYF	TRBV5-1	TRBJ2-3	.	.
TGTGCCTTTTCGGGACAGGGGACGGTCGGCAATCAGCCCCAGCATTTT	CAFSGQGTVGNQPQHF	TRBV30	TRBJ1-5	TRBD1	.
TGTGCTAGCAGCTTAGCAGCGGGGGGGTTAGGGGAGCAGTTCTTC	CASSLAAGGLGEQFF	TRBV7-7	TRBJ2-1	TRBD2	many
TGCAGTGCTAGAGATCTCGAGCGGGGCACCTACGAGCAGTACTTC	CSARDLERGTYEQYF	TRBV20-1	TRBJ2-7	TRBD2	few
TGTGCCAGCAGCTTAGCTCCTAATGAAAAACTGTTTTTT	CASSLAPNEKLFF	TRBV11-2	TRBJ1-4	.	many
TGCAGTGCTGGGGGGGGGGGGTGGAATCAGCCCCAGCATTTT	CSAGGGGWNQPQHF	TRBV20-1	TRBJ1-5	.	.
TGCGCCAGCAGCATCGACAGGCTCCTCTCTGGGGCCAACGTCCTGACTTTC	CASSIDRLLSGANVLTF	TRBV5-1	TRBJ2-6	.	.
TGTGCCAGCAGTAGGGCAGTCTACGAGCAGTACTTC	CASSRAVYEQYF	TRBV2	TRBJ2-7	.	many